The next 23 T cell receptor beta chains were all read from a single sample in a study of blood T cell repertoires in COVID-19 (dated by TCRdb to the early 2020s). The receptor library was made with the immunoSEQ multiplex PCR assay. In its TCRdb copy, this immuneACCESS table keeps in-frame sequences only and misses some clones. Where compared with another copy, unresolved V genes explain less than half of these, and the others have no known cause. Recorded for this sample are 300,000 to 400,000 clones; roughly 90% of them occurred a single time. The ten top clones hold roughly 8.9% of the sample. The sequencing sample was made of peripheral blood. These TCRs come from a man aged 25 to 40 with COVID-19, enrolled during active disease.

The rearrangement links TRBV6-1 to TRBJ2-7; the D is unclear. The V gene lost 2 bases and the J gene lost 2 bases, with 10 bases spanning the gap. The CDR3 is 14 residues long. Germline values: CDR1 MNHNS, CDR2 SASEGT. The CDR3: CASSEYEAPYEQYF. The CDR3 DNA follows: TGTGCCAGCAGTGAATATGAGGCCCCCTACGAGCAGTACTTC.

The rearrangement joins TRBV5-1 to TRBJ2-2; D is undetermined. The V end lost 2 bases, the J end lost 4 bases, and 6 bases lay between the germline ends. Per germline, CDR1 SGHRS and CDR2 YFSETQ. The CDR3 spans 13 residues. Written as DNA, the CDR3 is TGCGCCAGCAGCTTACTAACCACCGGGGAGCTGTTTTTT. This encodes CASSLLTTGELFF. The full variable domain, in which reference TRBV5-1 and TRBJ2-2 provide the parts outside the CDR3, is KAGVTQTPRYLIKTRGQQVTLSCSPISGHRSVSWYQQTPGQGLQFLFEYFSETQRNKGNFPGRFSGRQFSNSRSEMNVSTLELGDSALYLCASSLLTTGELFFGEGSRLTVL.

The chain couples TRBV5-6 to TRBJ1-4; 8 nucleotides align to TRBD1. Trimming took 3 bases from V and 3 from J; bases not matched to a gene: 4. CDR1 is SGHDT, CDR2 YYEEEE, per germline. The CDR3 spans 15 residues. The CDR3 bases are TGTGCCAGCAGCTCTGGGACAGGAGCTAATGAAAAACTGTTTTTT. Its protein product is CASSSGTGANEKLFF.

V and J are TRBV6-2 or TRBV6-3 and TRBJ2-7; TRBD1 might be the D (5 bases). The V end lost 4 bases, the J end lost 3 bases, and 16 bases lay between the germline ends. CDR3 length: 15 amino acids. The germline V gene has CDR1 MNHEY and CDR2 SVGEGT. This CDR3 reads CASSSRTATGYEQYF. The DNA for the CDR3 is TGTGCCAGCAGTTCCAGGACGGCCACAGGCTACGAGCAGTACTTC.

The chain is built from TRBV12-3 or TRBV12-4 and TRBJ2-1; D is ambiguous. The CDR3 contains 13 residues. The V end lost 5 bases, the J end lost 1 base, and 6 bases lay between the germline ends. This CDR3 reads CASSTHSYNEQFF. CDR3 DNA sequence: TGTGCCAGCAGTACTCATTCCTACAATGAGCAGTTCTTC.

The chain joins TRBV19 to TRBJ2-7; TRBD1 agrees at 7 bases. The CDR3 has 13 residues. The V segment lost 5 bases and the J segment 1 base; nucleotides outside the gene matches: 2. The V gene's germline CDR1 is LNHDA and CDR2 SQIVND (reference sequence). The CDR3 bases are TGTGCCAGTAGTCCGACAGGGTCCTACGAGCAGTACTTC. Amino acid sequence: CASSPTGSYEQYF.

The chain couples TRBV6-2 or TRBV6-3 to TRBJ2-1; 15 bases agree with TRBD2. V shed 6 bases and J 0 bases; nucleotides not matched to a gene: 21. Germline CDR1 MNHEY, CDR2 SVGEGT. The CDR3 is 23 residues long. For the CDR3, the DNA is TGTGCCAGCAGCCTTACACGGCCCTTAGGACTAGCGGGGGGGCAAATCTCCTACAATGAGCAGTTCTTC. Translating gives CASSLTRPLGLAGGQISYNEQFF.

The V call is TRBV19, the J call TRBJ2-7; possibly TRBD2 for D (6 bases). Trimming cost V 5 bases and J 0 bases, with 14 bases left between them. Germline lookup yields CDR1 LNHDA and CDR2 SQIVND (reference sequence). This CDR3 is built from 15 residues. The CDR3 DNA is TGTGCCAGTAGTGCGGGGCGGGGTCTCTCCTACGAGCAGTACTTC. It is translated as CASSAGRGLSYEQYF. The entire variable domain, with the rest obtained from reference TRBV19 and TRBJ2-7, is as follows: DGGITQSPKYLFRKEGQNVTLSCEQNLNHDAMYWYRQDPGQGLRLIYYSQIVNDFQKGDIAEGYSVSREKKESFPLTVTSAQKNPTAFYLCASSAGRGLSYEQYFGPGTRLTVT.

This clone occurred once. This chain connects TRBV12-5 to TRBJ2-3; the D is unclear. Trimming shortened V by 1 base and J by 5 bases, and 7 bases separated the two germline ends. Germline V gene lookup returns CDR1 LGHNT and CDR2 FRNRAP. The length of the CDR3 is 13 residues. The CDR3 DNA follows: TGTGCTAGTGGTTTGGGACACCAAGATACGCAGTATTTT. It codes for CASGLGHQDTQYF. Looking up the rest from reference TRBV12-5 and TRBJ2-3 gives the full variable domain: DARVTQTPRHKVTEMGQEVTMRCQPILGHNTVFWYRQTMMQGLELLAYFRNRAPLDDSGMPKDRFSAEMPDATLATLKIQPSEPRDSAVYFCASGLGHQDTQYFGPGTRLTVL.

The CDR3 DNA reads TGCGCCAGCAGCCAAGATCCAGCGACAGGGAATAATTCACCCCTCCACTTT. Its translation is CASSQDPATGNNSPLHF. The chain joins TRBV4-3 to TRBJ1-6; 7 bases are a match to TRBD1. V lost 0 bases and J lost 5; bases outside the gene matches: 7. Germline loops: CDR1 LGHNA, CDR2 YSLEER. This CDR3 comprises 17 residues.

The chain is built from TRBV13 and TRBJ2-7; the D gene is possibly TRBD1 (5 bases). From germline, CDR1 is PRHDT and CDR2 FYEKMQ (reference sequence). The length of the CDR3 is 13 residues. Trimming cost V 6 bases and J 3 bases, with 12 bases left between them. CDR3: CASSPKGDYEQYF. In DNA form, the CDR3 reads TGTGCCAGCAGTCCAAAAGGGGACTACGAGCAGTACTTC. Complete variable domain (other parts from reference TRBV13 and TRBJ2-7): AAGVIQSPRHLIKEKRETATLKCYPIPRHDTVYWYQQGPGQDPQFLISFYEKMQSDKGSIPDRFSAQQFSDYHSELNMSSLELGDSALYFCASSPKGDYEQYFGPGTRLTVT.

The chain links TRBV13 to TRBJ2-7, with 13 nucleotides matching TRBD2. The CDR3 contains 16 residues. Germline V CDR1 and CDR2: PRHDT, FYEKMQ (reference sequence). The V segment lost 4 bases and the J segment 7 bases; nucleotides outside the gene matches: 10. CDR3 DNA sequence: TGTGCCAGCAGCTCGACGACTAGCGGGAGGTCTGGGGAGCAGTACTTC. Protein sequence: CASSSTTSGRSGEQYF. The full variable domain, its missing parts supplied by reference TRBV13 and TRBJ2-7, is AAGVIQSPRHLIKEKRETATLKCYPIPRHDTVYWYQQGPGQDPQFLISFYEKMQSDKGSIPDRFSAQQFSDYHSELNMSSLELGDSALYFCASSSTTSGRSGEQYFGPGTRLTVT.

The CDR3 bases are TGTGCCAGCAGTCGCCTACTTGGCTACACCTTC. It translates to CASSRLLGYTF. V and J are TRBV28 and TRBJ1-2, with D uncertain. The CDR3 consists of 11 residues. The germline V and J ends were trimmed by 5 bases and 7 bases, with 8 bases remaining between them. Looked up from germline, CDR1 is MDHEN and CDR2 is SYDVKM.

This chain uses TRBV27 with TRBJ1-1, with TRBD1 as a possible D gene (6 bases). The CDR3 extends over 15 amino acids. The V gene's germline CDR1 is MNHEY and CDR2 SMNVEV (reference sequence). The V end was cut by 6 bases, the J end by 6 bases, with 20 bases between. The CDR3 sequence: CASSNGQMRVAEAFF. The CDR3 region has the DNA TGTGCCAGCAGCAACGGACAGATGAGGGTTGCTGAAGCTTTCTTT.

This chain joins TRBV7-2 and TRBJ2-7; weak D call: TRBD2 (5 bases). CDR1 is SGHTA and CDR2 is FQGNSA in the germline V gene. This CDR3 is 15 amino acids long. Trimming left V 3 bases short and J 3 bases short, with 15 bases between. CDR3 sequence: CASSFQLVVGYEQYF. CDR3 nucleotide sequence: TGTGCCAGCAGCTTTCAACTAGTTGTAGGCTACGAGCAGTACTTC. Full variable domain (rest looked up from reference TRBV7-2 and TRBJ2-7): GAGVSQSPSNKVTEKGKDVELRCDPISGHTALYWYRQSLGQGLEFLIYFQGNSAPDKSGLPSDRFSAERTGGSVSTLTIQRTQQEDSAVYLCASSFQLVVGYEQYFGPGTRLTVT.

The chain recombines TRBV20-1 with TRBJ2-1, with D perhaps TRBD2 (5 bases). The germline V gene has CDR1 DFQATT and CDR2 SNEGSKA (reference sequence). V lost 3 bases to trimming and J lost 6 bases, with 15 bases between them. CDR3 length: 14 amino acids. CDR3 region: CSASSQRNPNEQFF. The CDR3 nucleotides are TGCAGTGCTAGTAGTCAGCGGAACCCCAATGAGCAGTTCTTC.

This clone has only one observation. This rearrangement joins TRBV7-9 to TRBJ1-2; 11 bases align to TRBD1. V shed 5 bases and J 6 bases; nucleotides not matched to a gene: 17. The CDR3 spans 18 residues. Germline V gene lookup returns CDR1 SEHNR and CDR2 FQNEAQ (reference sequence). The CDR3 loop is CASSELRDRGSGKDGYTF. CDR3 nucleotides: TGTGCCAGCAGCGAACTCCGGGACAGGGGGTCGGGGAAGGATGGCTACACCTTC. The full variable domain, rest sourced from reference TRBV7-9 and TRBJ1-2, is DTGVSQNPRHKITKRGQNVTFRCDPISEHNRLYWYRQTLGQGPEFLTYFQNEAQLEKSRLLSDRFSAERPKGSFSTLEIQRTEQGDSAMYLCASSELRDRGSGKDGYTFGSGTRLTVV.

The chain uses TRBV6-4 and TRBJ1-1; a weak D match, TRBD1 (5 bases). V was cut by 6 bases and J by 4 bases, with 15 bases left in between. There are 14 residues in the CDR3. Germline values: CDR1 MRHNA, CDR2 SNTAGT. The CDR3 protein is CASRAGTWGTEAFF. CDR3 sequence (DNA): TGTGCCAGCAGGGCCGGGACTTGGGGCACTGAAGCTTTCTTT.

This sequence joins TRBV19 and TRBJ2-3; 7 nucleotides agree with TRBD1. Germline V CDR1 and CDR2: LNHDA, SQIVND (reference sequence). This CDR3 is 13 amino acids long. The J segment lost 6 bases and the V segment lost 7 bases, leaving 7 bases of the junction unmatched. CDR3 sequence reads: CASTIRTGDTQYF. Here the CDR3 DNA reads TGTGCCAGTACAATCCGGACAGGCGATACGCAGTATTTT.

The chain is built from TRBV9 and TRBJ2-1, with D possibly being TRBD2 (7 bases). CDR1 and CDR2 from the germline V gene are SGDLS and YYNGEE. Trimming removed 4 bases from V and 3 bases from J, with 20 bases in between. The CDR3 totals 17 residues. The CDR3 sequence: CASSPRGETGYYNEQFF. The DNA of the CDR3 is TGTGCCAGCAGCCCCCGGGGGGAGACAGGATACTACAATGAGCAGTTCTTC.

This clone was found once. This sample also contains other DNA sequences that code for the same CDR3. This sequence joins TRBV18 and TRBJ2-7; D may be TRBD1 (5 bases). Germline V gene data show CDR1 as KGHSH and CDR2 as LQKENI. This CDR3 has 13 residues. The V and J ends lost 6 bases and 2 bases respectively, with 11 bases between them. CDR3 in DNA: TGTGCCAGCTCGCCCGACAGAGCCTACGAGCAGTACTTC. This encodes CASSPDRAYEQYF.

The chain carries TRBV7-3 and TRBJ2-2; 10 nucleotides align to TRBD1. Trimming took 1 base from V and 7 from J; bases not matched to a gene: 6. Germline values: CDR1 SGHTA, CDR2 FQGTGA. The CDR3 is 16 amino acids. CDR3 bases: TGTGCCAGCAGCTTAATGGGACAGGGGTCCGTCGGGGAGCTGTTTTTT. This sequence encodes CASSLMGQGSVGELFF. The full variable domain, completed using reference TRBV7-3 and TRBJ2-2, is GAGVSQTPSNKVTEKGKYVELRCDPISGHTALYWYRQSLGQGPEFLIYFQGTGAADDSGLPNDRFFAVRPEGSVSTLKIQRTERGDSAVYLCASSLMGQGSVGELFFGEGSRLTVL.

This clone was picked up one time. The CDR3 sequence is CASSPQTGGIIGELFF. The CDR3 DNA reads TGTGCCAGCTCACCACAGACAGGGGGGATCATCGGGGAGCTGTTTTTT. This chain joins TRBV18 and TRBJ2-2, with 9 bases identical to TRBD1. CDR1 and CDR2 from the germline V gene are KGHSH and LQKENI. This CDR3 has 16 residues. Trimming at V came to 1 base and at J to 7 bases, leaving 7 bases not matched to a gene.